This is a list of T cell receptor beta chains from one sample in a study of memory CD4+ T cells and cytomegalovirus serostatus. Profiled with immunoSEQ multiplex PCR; TCRdb holds only in-frame clones, not every one. The table has approximately 47,000 clones, roughly three quarters seen once. Sequenced sample: memory CD4+ T cells from blood. The source of these receptors is an adult in good health and CMV-seronegative. Each CDR3 is given with its conserved first and last residue. The D gene is left open where the match is weak. Only part of the rows carry a size: once, few, many, or a class if the clone is expanded.

CDR3 protein: CASIQTSTGELFF
CDR3 DNA: TGTGCCAGCATCCAAACGTCCACCGGGGAGCTGTTTTTT
CDR3 length: 13
J gene: TRBJ2-2
clone size: -
V gene: TRBV6-5
D gene: -

CDR3 protein: CASSQDGQGAYEQYF
CDR3 DNA: TGCGCCAGCAGCCAAGATGGACAGGGGGCCTACGAGCAGTACTTC
CDR3 length: 15
J gene: TRBJ2-7
clone size: -
V gene: TRBV4-3
D gene: TRBD1

CDR3 protein: CASSPSRLLSSYNEQFF
CDR3 DNA: TGTGCCAGTAGTCCTTCTAGACTACTGAGCTCCTACAATGAGCAGTTCTTC
CDR3 length: 17
J gene: TRBJ2-1
clone size: -
V gene: TRBV19
D gene: -

CDR3 protein: CASSTGNTEAFF
CDR3 DNA: TGTGCCAGCAGCACCGGCAACACTGAAGCTTTCTTT
CDR3 length: 12
J gene: TRBJ1-1
clone size: few
V gene: TRBV5-4
D gene: -

CDR3 protein: CSVTGTPEGYGYTF
CDR3 DNA: TGCAGCGTCACCGGGACCCCGGAGGGTTATGGCTACACCTTC
CDR3 length: 14
J gene: TRBJ1-2
clone size: -
V gene: TRBV29-1
D gene: -

CDR3 protein: CASSPGTVGETQYF
CDR3 DNA: TGTGCCAGCAGCCCAGGGACAGTTGGAGAGACCCAGTACTTC
CDR3 length: 14
J gene: TRBJ2-5
clone size: -
V gene: TRBV7-7
D gene: TRBD1

CDR3 protein: CASSYSEQWGPFHF
CDR3 DNA: TGTGCCAGCAGTTACTCGGAACAATGGGGGCCCTTCCACTTT
CDR3 length: 14
J gene: TRBJ1-6
clone size: -
V gene: TRBV6-5
D gene: -

CDR3 protein: CASSLDVGQPQHF
CDR3 DNA: TGTGCCAGCAGCTTAGATGTGGGTCAGCCCCAGCATTTT
CDR3 length: 13
J gene: TRBJ1-5
clone size: -
V gene: TRBV7-2
D gene: -

CDR3 protein: CASKGLGAINQPQHF
CDR3 DNA: TGTGCCAGTAAGGGCCTTGGAGCTATTAATCAGCCCCAGCATTTT
CDR3 length: 15
J gene: TRBJ1-5
clone size: few
V gene: TRBV19
D gene: -

CDR3 protein: CASSLGSGGGSGAFF
CDR3 DNA: TGTGCCAGCAGTTTGGGGTCGGGGGGAGGGTCAGGAGCTTTCTTT
CDR3 length: 15
J gene: TRBJ1-1
clone size: -
V gene: TRBV28
D gene: -

CDR3 protein: CASSIGIYSPLHF
CDR3 DNA: TGTGCCAGTAGTATCGGGATTTATTCACCCCTCCACTTT
CDR3 length: 13
J gene: TRBJ1-6
clone size: -
V gene: TRBV19
D gene: -

CDR3 protein: CASSDWHNQPQHF
CDR3 DNA: TGTGCCAGCAGTGATTGGCACAATCAGCCCCAGCATTTT
CDR3 length: 13
J gene: TRBJ1-5
clone size: medium-sized
V gene: TRBV2
D gene: -

CDR3 protein: CATSRRTGPTNEQYF
CDR3 DNA: TGTGCCACCAGCAGAAGGACAGGCCCAACGAACGAGCAGTACTTC
CDR3 length: 15
J gene: TRBJ2-7
clone size: -
V gene: TRBV15
D gene: TRBD1

CDR3 protein: CASSLWGSGANVLTF
CDR3 DNA: TGTGCCAGCAGTTTGTGGGGATCTGGGGCCAACGTCCTGACTTTC
CDR3 length: 15
J gene: TRBJ2-6
clone size: -
V gene: TRBV28
D gene: -

CDR3 protein: CASSLVGFEAFF
CDR3 DNA: TGTGCCAGCAGTTTAGTCGGTTTTGAAGCTTTCTTT
CDR3 length: 12
J gene: TRBJ1-1
clone size: -
V gene: TRBV28
D gene: -

CDR3 protein: CASSVDPDLGYEQYF
CDR3 DNA: TGTGCCAGCAGCGTAGACCCTGATCTTGGGTACGAGCAGTACTTC
CDR3 length: 15
J gene: TRBJ2-7
clone size: -
V gene: TRBV9
D gene: -

CDR3 protein: CASSLRGTEKLFF
CDR3 DNA: TGTGCCAGCAGCCTGAGAGGGACAGAAAAACTGTTTTTT
CDR3 length: 13
J gene: TRBJ1-4
clone size: -
V gene: TRBV5-6
D gene: -

CDR3 protein: CASSLLAGGPDTQYF
CDR3 DNA: TGTGCCAGCAGCCTGCTAGCGGGGGGGCCAGATACGCAGTATTTT
CDR3 length: 15
J gene: TRBJ2-3
clone size: -
V gene: TRBV5-6
D gene: TRBD2

CDR3 protein: CASSPGTGGRSPLHF
CDR3 DNA: TGTGCCAGCTCGCCTGGGACAGGGGGAAGGTCACCCCTCCACTTT
CDR3 length: 15
J gene: TRBJ1-6
clone size: -
V gene: TRBV18
D gene: TRBD1

CDR3 protein: CASSGAGANTGELFF
CDR3 DNA: TGCGCCAGCAGCGGGGCCGGCGCGAACACCGGGGAGCTGTTTTTT
CDR3 length: 15
J gene: TRBJ2-2
clone size: -
V gene: TRBV5-1
D gene: -

CDR3 protein: CASSLGSGAMGTQYF
CDR3 DNA: TGTGCCAGCAGCTTGGGTAGCGGGGCCATGGGTACGCAGTATTTT
CDR3 length: 15
J gene: TRBJ2-3
clone size: -
V gene: TRBV11-3
D gene: TRBD2

CDR3 protein: CASSFPKDGGTGELFF
CDR3 DNA: TGTGCCAGCAGTTTCCCTAAAGATGGGGGCACCGGGGAGCTGTTTTTT
CDR3 length: 16
J gene: TRBJ2-2
clone size: once
V gene: TRBV6-6
D gene: -

CDR3 protein: CASWQGQGPSPLHF
CDR3 DNA: TGCGCCAGCTGGCAGGGACAGGGTCCTTCACCCCTCCACTTT
CDR3 length: 14
J gene: TRBJ1-6
clone size: -
V gene: TRBV5-1
D gene: TRBD1

CDR3 protein: CASSVPGAETEAFF
CDR3 DNA: TGCGCCAGCAGCGTTCCGGGGGCGGAAACTGAAGCTTTCTTT
CDR3 length: 14
J gene: TRBJ1-1
clone size: -
V gene: TRBV5-1
D gene: -

CDR3 protein: CASSLALGLAYNEQFF
CDR3 DNA: TGTGCCAGCAGCTTAGCGTTGGGACTAGCCTACAATGAGCAGTTCTTC
CDR3 length: 16
J gene: TRBJ2-1
clone size: -
V gene: TRBV7-2
D gene: TRBD2

CDR3 protein: CASSQDPRSGNTIYF
CDR3 DNA: TGTGCCAGCAGCCAAGATCCGCGCTCTGGAAACACCATATATTTT
CDR3 length: 15
J gene: TRBJ1-3
clone size: -
V gene: TRBV4-2
D gene: -

CDR3 protein: CASSQHGQGNNEQFF
CDR3 DNA: TGTGCCAGCAGCCAGCATGGACAGGGAAACAATGAGCAGTTCTTC
CDR3 length: 15
J gene: TRBJ2-1
clone size: -
V gene: TRBV11-3
D gene: TRBD1

CDR3 protein: CASSYTTGEDTEAFF
CDR3 DNA: TGTGCCAGCAGCTACACCACAGGGGAGGACACTGAAGCTTTCTTT
CDR3 length: 15
J gene: TRBJ1-1
clone size: -
V gene: TRBV6-5
D gene: TRBD1

CDR3 protein: CASSPTGQGDYGYTF
CDR3 DNA: TGCGCCAGCTCACCTACTGGACAGGGTGACTATGGCTACACCTTC
CDR3 length: 15
J gene: TRBJ1-2
clone size: -
V gene: TRBV18
D gene: TRBD1

CDR3 protein: CASSVSGTGGSYGYTF
CDR3 DNA: TGTGCCAGCAGCGTATCCGGGACAGGGGGCAGTTATGGCTACACCTTC
CDR3 length: 16
J gene: TRBJ1-2
clone size: -
V gene: TRBV5-5
D gene: TRBD1

CDR3 protein: CASSLGAVYRRDTQYF
CDR3 DNA: TGTGCCAGCAGCTTAGGAGCGGTATACCGTCGAGATACGCAGTATTTT
CDR3 length: 16
J gene: TRBJ2-3
clone size: -
V gene: TRBV13
D gene: -

CDR3 protein: CASSSSPGTQETQYF
CDR3 DNA: TGCGCCAGCAGCTCCTCACCGGGGACTCAAGAGACCCAGTACTTC
CDR3 length: 15
J gene: TRBJ2-5
clone size: -
V gene: TRBV5-1
D gene: -

CDR3 protein: CAWSAPWTERYEQYF
CDR3 DNA: TGTGCCTGGAGTGCACCGTGGACAGAGCGCTACGAGCAGTACTTC
CDR3 length: 15
J gene: TRBJ2-7
clone size: -
V gene: TRBV30
D gene: -

CDR3 protein: CASSQDKQGNTYNSPLHF
CDR3 DNA: TGCGCCAGCAGCCAAGATAAGCAGGGAAACACCTATAATTCACCCCTCCACTTT
CDR3 length: 18
J gene: TRBJ1-6
clone size: -
V gene: TRBV4-1
D gene: -

CDR3 protein: CASSLFRAEQYF
CDR3 DNA: TGTGCCAGCAGCTTATTTAGAGCCGAGCAGTACTTC
CDR3 length: 12
J gene: TRBJ2-7
clone size: -
V gene: TRBV7-2
D gene: -

CDR3 protein: CASSTPFGLADTDTQYF
CDR3 DNA: TGTGCCAGCAGTACTCCCTTCGGACTAGCGGACACAGATACGCAGTATTTT
CDR3 length: 17
J gene: TRBJ2-3
clone size: few
V gene: TRBV28
D gene: TRBD2

CDR3 protein: CSVPYRETQYF
CDR3 DNA: TGCAGTGTCCCCTACCGAGAGACCCAGTACTTC
CDR3 length: 11
J gene: TRBJ2-5
clone size: -
V gene: TRBV20-1
D gene: -

CDR3 protein: CASSQDPPLAGHSSTDTQYF
CDR3 DNA: TGTGCCAGCAGCCAAGACCCCCCGCTAGCGGGGCACTCTAGCACAGATACGCAGTATTTT
CDR3 length: 20
J gene: TRBJ2-3
clone size: -
V gene: TRBV4-2
D gene: TRBD2

CDR3 protein: CASSVGMQLSTDTQYF
CDR3 DNA: TGTGCCAGCAGCGTAGGAATGCAGCTTTCAACAGATACGCAGTATTTT
CDR3 length: 16
J gene: TRBJ2-3
clone size: -
V gene: TRBV9
D gene: -

CDR3 protein: CASSSRQRVADTQYF
CDR3 DNA: TGTGCCAGCAGCTCCCGACAGCGGGTGGCAGATACGCAGTATTTT
CDR3 length: 15
J gene: TRBJ2-3
clone size: -
V gene: TRBV7-9
D gene: -

CDR3 protein: CATTASSGTDTQYF
CDR3 DNA: TGTGCCACCACCGCCTCCTCGGGCACAGATACGCAGTATTTT
CDR3 length: 14
J gene: TRBJ2-3
clone size: -
V gene: TRBV19
D gene: -

CDR3 protein: CASSAGSPYEQYF
CDR3 DNA: TGTGCCAGCAGCGCAGGGAGCCCCTACGAGCAGTACTTC
CDR3 length: 13
J gene: TRBJ2-7
clone size: -
V gene: TRBV11-3
D gene: -

CDR3 protein: CASRAGHRSPLHF
CDR3 DNA: TGTGCCAGCAGGGCGGGACACCGTTCACCCCTCCACTTT
CDR3 length: 13
J gene: TRBJ1-6
clone size: -
V gene: TRBV28
D gene: -

CDR3 protein: CASSVEGRGVSGYTF
CDR3 DNA: TGTGCCAGCAGCGTAGAGGGCAGGGGGGTCAGTGGCTACACCTTC
CDR3 length: 15
J gene: TRBJ1-2
clone size: -
V gene: TRBV9
D gene: TRBD1

CDR3 protein: CASSQDLEAGSLHF
CDR3 DNA: TGTGCCAGCAGCCAAGATCTGGAAGCGGGATCCCTCCACTTT
CDR3 length: 14
J gene: TRBJ1-6
clone size: -
V gene: TRBV5-4
D gene: -

CDR3 protein: CASSGGTFSYEQYF
CDR3 DNA: TGTGCCAGCAGTGGCGGGACATTCTCCTACGAGCAGTACTTC
CDR3 length: 14
J gene: TRBJ2-7
clone size: -
V gene: TRBV28
D gene: -